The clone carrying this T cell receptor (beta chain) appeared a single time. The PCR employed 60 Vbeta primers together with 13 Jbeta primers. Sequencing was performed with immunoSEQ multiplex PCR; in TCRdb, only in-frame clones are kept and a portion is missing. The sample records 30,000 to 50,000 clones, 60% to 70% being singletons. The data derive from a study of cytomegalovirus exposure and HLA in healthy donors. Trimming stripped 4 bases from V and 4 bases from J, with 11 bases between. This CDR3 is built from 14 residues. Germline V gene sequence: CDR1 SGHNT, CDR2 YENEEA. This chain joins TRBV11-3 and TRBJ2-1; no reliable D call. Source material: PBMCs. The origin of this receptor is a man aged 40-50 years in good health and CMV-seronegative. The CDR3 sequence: CASSSSPAYNEQFF. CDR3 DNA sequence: TGTGCCAGCAGCTCTAGTCCAGCGTACAATGAGCAGTTCTTC.